Given below is one T cell receptor (beta chain) in context. The sample comes from a study of early T cells in non-severe SARS-CoV-2 infection. Study in general: The input, bulk RNA from unsorted whole blood, was sequenced, and chains were unpaired.

Researchers attached unique molecular identifiers to individual cDNA molecules. A single record per CDR3 protein comes from TCRdb applying MiXCR to the 5' RACE reads. The profile shows tens of thousands of distinct CDR3 sequences, about 15% of them singletons. The CDR3 is 15 residues long. CDR1 is MNHNY, CDR2 SVGAGI, per germline (reference sequence). The V gene lost 2 bases and the J gene lost 3 bases, with 12 bases spanning the gap. Here the sequenced sample was whole blood, taken at baseline. The chain carries TRBV6-6 and TRBJ2-3; D not resolved. This TCR came from an adult who was a healthcare worker with PCR-confirmed SARS-CoV-2 infection or an uninfected control (not recorded which). In DNA form, the CDR3 reads TGTGCCAGCAGTTACCCCAACGCGGCAACAGATACGCAGTATTTT. Translated: CASSYPNAATDTQYF.